This entry features one TCR beta chain sequence. These data belong to a study of control samples from healthy donors and cancer patients. The assay was immunoSEQ multiplex PCR, and TCRdb's table has in-frame clones only and misses some. The table has tens of thousands of clones, about 95% seen once. Germline V gives CDR1 SNHLY, CDR2 FYNNEI. The germline V and J ends were trimmed by 4 bases and 2 bases, with 5 bases remaining between them. The CDR3 has 12 residues. The sequencing sample was made of blood. The V and J genes are TRBV2 and TRBJ2-5; D gene unclear. This TCR derives from a young man in good health. CDR3: CASSASQETQYF. In DNA form, the CDR3 reads TGTGCCAGCAGTGCGTCACAAGAGACCCAGTACTTC. The full variable domain, in which reference TRBV2 and TRBJ2-5 provide the parts outside the CDR3, is EPEVTQTPSHQVTQMGQEVILRCVPISNHLYFYWYRQILGQKVEFLVSFYNNEISEKSEIFDDQFSVERPDGSNFTLKIRSTKLEDSAMYFCASSASQETQYFGPGTRLLVL.